This T cell receptor (beta chain) emerged from a study of blood T cell repertoires in COVID-19. The repertoire was sequenced with immunoSEQ multiplex PCR; TCRdb's copy has only in-frame clones and lacks some. The sample lists around 300,000 clones, about nine tenths seen once, with 0.94% in the top ten. Trimming removed 3 bases from V and 2 bases from J, with 10 bases in between. Per the germline V gene, CDR1 is SGHTA and CDR2 is FQGNSA. This CDR3 contains 15 residues. This TCR derives from a middle-aged woman who had recovered from COVID-19. Material: peripheral blood. The chain links TRBV7-2 to TRBJ1-4; no firm D call. The CDR3: CASSLLVSTNEKLFF. The CDR3 DNA reads as TGTGCCAGCAGCTTGTTGGTCAGTACTAATGAAAAACTGTTTTTT. Complete variable domain (other parts from reference TRBV7-2 and TRBJ1-4): GAGVSQSPSNKVTEKGKDVELRCDPISGHTALYWYRQSLGQGLEFLIYFQGNSAPDKSGLPSDRFSAERTGGSVSTLTIQRTQQEDSAVYLCASSLLVSTNEKLFFGSGTQLSVL.